The present TCR beta chain was sequenced within a study of CD8+CD57+ T cells in acquired aplastic anemia. CD8+CD57+ cell expansion had been shown by flow cytometry in patients chosen for sequencing. This clonotype was recorded a few times. A much larger clonotype is one base distant, so this may be a read error. The CDR3 covers 15 residues. Per germline, CDR1 LGHNA and CDR2 YNFKEQ. Trimming left V 4 bases short and J 5 bases short, with 15 bases between. Genomic DNA was employed as the template in profiling TCR beta VDJ and CDR3. TCRdb redid the calling of the reads with MiXCR, one entry per CDR3 protein. Among some 170,000 distinct CDR3 sequences listed, roughly 48% were seen once.

V is TRBV4-2 and J is TRBJ2-1, with D perhaps matching TRBD1 (6 bases). This TCR came from a human donor with aplastic anemia. The specimen was sorted CD4+, CD8+, or CD8+CD57+ T cells (not recorded which) from PBMCs. This CDR3 reads CASSRVWDIDNEQFF. The DNA for the CDR3 is TGTGCCAGCAGCCGAGTGTGGGACATTGACAATGAGCAGTTCTTC.